A single sample gave rise to the 6 T cell receptor beta chains below, sequenced in a study of blood T cell repertoires in COVID-19. Some clones are missing from TCRdb's copy, which holds only in-frame ones; the method was immunoSEQ multiplex PCR. The sample yields 180,000 or so clones, approximately 85% seen once. Sequenced input: peripheral blood. These receptors all come from a woman between 55 and 75 years old with acute or convalescent COVID-19.

The chain combines TRBV9 with TRBJ1-6; no firm D call. V dropped 0 bases and J dropped 8 bases, with 15 bases sitting between them. The V gene's germline CDR1 is SGDLS and CDR2 YYNGEE. The CDR3 is made up of 16 amino acids. CDR3 DNA sequence: TGTGCCAGCAGCGTAGGTCGGGGTATAGGATATTCACCCCTCCACTTT. This sequence encodes CASSVGRGIGYSPLHF.

This clone was observed a few times. This chain links TRBV5-1 with TRBJ1-1, with D possibly matching TRBD1 (6 bases). Germline CDR1 reads SGHRS; CDR2 reads YFSETQ. CDR3 length equals 17 residues. The germline V and J ends were trimmed by 7 bases and 0 bases, with 22 bases remaining between them. In DNA, the CDR3 is TGCGCCAGCTCGGATCTCTTACTTACAGGGTTGAACACTGAAGCTTTCTTT. It yields the protein CASSDLLLTGLNTEAFF.

The V call is TRBV7-2, the J call TRBJ2-5; a weak D match, TRBD2 (5 bases). The germline V gene encodes CDR1 SGHTA and CDR2 FQGNSA. V gave up 6 bases and J gave up 4 bases, with 12 bases separating them. CDR3 length: 13 residues. In nucleotides, the CDR3 is TGTGCCAGCAGTCGGGGTGGGAGAGAGACCCAGTACTTC. Residues: CASSRGGRETQYF.

The chain carries TRBV30 and TRBJ2-4; TRBD2 matches at 12 bases. Germline-derived CDR1 and CDR2 are GTSNPN and SVGIG (reference sequence). V dropped 4 bases and J dropped 7; count of bases not matched to a gene: 5. The CDR3 is 14 residues long. The CDR3, as DNA: TGTGCCTGGACTAGCGGGAGGGCCTATAACATTCAGTACTTC. Translation: CAWTSGRAYNIQYF. The full variable domain, with the rest looked up from reference TRBV30 and TRBJ2-4, is SQTIHQWPATLVQPVGSPLSLECTVEGTSNPNLYWYRQAAGRGLQLLFYSVGIGQISSEVPQNLSASRPQDRQFILSSKKLLLSDSGFYLCAWTSGRAYNIQYFGAGTRLSVL.

The chain couples TRBV7-6 to TRBJ1-3; 7 nucleotides line up with TRBD1. The CDR3 extends over 13 amino acids. V lost 3 bases and J lost 6; bases outside the gene matches: 2. Germline CDR1 is SGHVS and CDR2 is FNYEAQ. For the CDR3, the DNA is TGTGCCAGCAGCTTGGGACAGTTAAACACCATATATTTT. This codes for CASSLGQLNTIYF.

The chain is built from TRBV6-1 and TRBJ2-2; 8 nucleotides line up with TRBD2. CDR1 and CDR2 from the germline V gene are MNHNS and SASEGT. The V and J ends lost 5 bases and 4 bases, in that order; junction bases with no gene match: 6. This CDR3 comprises 15 residues. This chain's CDR3 is CASSTGLAFTGELFF. The CDR3 DNA follows: TGTGCCAGCAGTACCGGACTAGCTTTCACCGGGGAGCTGTTTTTT.